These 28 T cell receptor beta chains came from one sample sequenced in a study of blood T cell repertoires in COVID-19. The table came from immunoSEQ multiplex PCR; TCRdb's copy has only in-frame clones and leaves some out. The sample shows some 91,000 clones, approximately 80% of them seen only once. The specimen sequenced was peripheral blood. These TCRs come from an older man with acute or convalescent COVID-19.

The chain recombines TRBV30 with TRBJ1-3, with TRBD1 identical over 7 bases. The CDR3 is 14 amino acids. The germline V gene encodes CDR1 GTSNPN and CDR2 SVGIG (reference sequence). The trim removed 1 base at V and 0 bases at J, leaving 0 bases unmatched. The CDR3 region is CAWSEGASGNTIYF. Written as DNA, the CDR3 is TGTGCCTGGAGTGAGGGGGCCTCTGGAAACACCATATATTTT.

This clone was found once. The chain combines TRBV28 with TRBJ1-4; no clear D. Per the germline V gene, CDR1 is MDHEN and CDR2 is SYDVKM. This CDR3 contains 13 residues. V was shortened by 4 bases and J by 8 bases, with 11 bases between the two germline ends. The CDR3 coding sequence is TGTGCCAGCAGTTCAGATAACGGGGAAAAACTGTTTTTT. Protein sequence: CASSSDNGEKLFF.

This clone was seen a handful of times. Written as DNA, the CDR3 is TGCGCCAGCAGCTTCGTGGCGAACACTGAAGCTTTCTTT. Encoded protein: CASSFVANTEAFF. This chain uses TRBV5-1 with TRBJ1-1; D not certain. This CDR3 region has 13 residues. Germline V CDR1 and CDR2: SGHRS, YFSETQ. Trimming stripped 2 bases from V and 1 base from J, with 6 bases between.

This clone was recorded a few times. This CDR3 reads CASSILGNEQFF. In nucleotides, the CDR3 is TGTGCCAGTAGTATACTAGGCAATGAGCAGTTCTTC. The chain employs TRBV19 and TRBJ2-1; no firm D call. This CDR3 spans 12 amino acids. The V and J ends lost 2 bases and 6 bases respectively, with 5 bases between them. Germline V gene data show CDR1 as LNHDA and CDR2 as SQIVND (reference sequence).

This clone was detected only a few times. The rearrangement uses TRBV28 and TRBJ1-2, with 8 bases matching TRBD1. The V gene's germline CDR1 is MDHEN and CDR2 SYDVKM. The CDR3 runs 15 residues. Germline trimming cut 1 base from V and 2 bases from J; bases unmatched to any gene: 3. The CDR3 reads CASSLFSGGNYGYTF. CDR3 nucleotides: TGTGCCAGCAGTTTATTTTCAGGGGGCAACTATGGCTACACCTTC.

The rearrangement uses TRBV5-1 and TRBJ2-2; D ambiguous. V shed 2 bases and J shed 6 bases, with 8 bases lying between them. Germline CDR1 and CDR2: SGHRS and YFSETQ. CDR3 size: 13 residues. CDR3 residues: CASSFEVPGELFF. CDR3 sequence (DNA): TGCGCCAGCAGCTTCGAGGTTCCCGGGGAGCTGTTTTTT.

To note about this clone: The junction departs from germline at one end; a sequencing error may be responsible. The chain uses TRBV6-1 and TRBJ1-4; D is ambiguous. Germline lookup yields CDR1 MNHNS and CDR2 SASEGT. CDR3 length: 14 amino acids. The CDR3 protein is CASSEGSLNQKLFF. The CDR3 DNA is TGTGCCAGCAGTGAAGGGAGCCTTAATCAAAAACTGTTTTTT.

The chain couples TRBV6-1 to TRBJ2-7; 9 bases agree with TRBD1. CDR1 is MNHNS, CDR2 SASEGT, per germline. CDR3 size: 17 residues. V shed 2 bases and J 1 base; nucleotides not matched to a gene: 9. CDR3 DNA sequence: TGTGCCAGCAGTGAATATGGGACAGGGTTGGGATCCTACGAGCAGTACTTC. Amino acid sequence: CASSEYGTGLGSYEQYF.

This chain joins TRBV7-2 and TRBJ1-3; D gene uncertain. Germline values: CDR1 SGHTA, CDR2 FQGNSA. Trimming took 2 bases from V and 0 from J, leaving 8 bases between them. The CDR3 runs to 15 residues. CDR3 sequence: CASSLIYISGNTIYF. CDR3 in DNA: TGTGCCAGCAGCTTAATATATATCTCTGGAAACACCATATATTTT.

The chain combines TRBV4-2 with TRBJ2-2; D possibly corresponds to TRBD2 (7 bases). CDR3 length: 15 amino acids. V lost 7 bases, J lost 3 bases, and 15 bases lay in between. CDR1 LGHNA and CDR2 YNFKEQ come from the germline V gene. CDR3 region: CASTPWGGYTGELFF. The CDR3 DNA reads TGTGCCAGCACGCCGTGGGGGGGCTACACCGGGGAGCTGTTTTTT.

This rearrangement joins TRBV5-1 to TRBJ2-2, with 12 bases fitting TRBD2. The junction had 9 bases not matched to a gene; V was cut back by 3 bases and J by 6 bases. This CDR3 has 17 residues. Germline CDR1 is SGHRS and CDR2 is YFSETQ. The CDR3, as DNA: TGCGCCAGCAGCTCACGACTAGCGGGGGCCCCCGCCGGGGAGCTGTTTTTT. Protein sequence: CASSSRLAGAPAGELFF. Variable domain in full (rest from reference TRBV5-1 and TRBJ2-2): KAGVTQTPRYLIKTRGQQVTLSCSPISGHRSVSWYQQTPGQGLQFLFEYFSETQRNKGNFPGRFSGRQFSNSRSEMNVSTLELGDSALYLCASSSRLAGAPAGELFFGEGSRLTVL.

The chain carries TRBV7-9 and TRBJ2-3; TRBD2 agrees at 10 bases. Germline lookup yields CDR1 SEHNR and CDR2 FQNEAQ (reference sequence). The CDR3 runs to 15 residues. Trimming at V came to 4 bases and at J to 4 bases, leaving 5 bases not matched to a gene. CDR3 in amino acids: CASSSSGGAADTQYF. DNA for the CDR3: TGTGCCAGCAGCTCCAGCGGGGGGGCCGCAGATACGCAGTATTTT.

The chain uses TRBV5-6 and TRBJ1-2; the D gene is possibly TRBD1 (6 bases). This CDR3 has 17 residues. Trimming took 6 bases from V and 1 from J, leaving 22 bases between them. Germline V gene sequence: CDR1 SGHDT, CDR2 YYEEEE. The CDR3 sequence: CASIIFVSRGNNYGYTF. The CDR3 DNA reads TGTGCCAGCATCATTTTTGTTTCCAGGGGCAATAACTATGGCTACACCTTC.

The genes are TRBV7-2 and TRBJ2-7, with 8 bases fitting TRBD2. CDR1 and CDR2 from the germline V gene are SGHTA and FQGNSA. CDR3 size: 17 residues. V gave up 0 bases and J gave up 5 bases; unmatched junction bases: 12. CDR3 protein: CASSLARRGGRSDEQYF. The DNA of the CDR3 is TGTGCCAGCAGCTTAGCGCGTCGGGGGGGCCGGTCGGACGAGCAGTACTTC. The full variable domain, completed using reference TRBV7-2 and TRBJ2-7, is GAGVSQSPSNKVTEKGKDVELRCDPISGHTALYWYRQSLGQGLEFLIYFQGNSAPDKSGLPSDRFSAERTGGSVSTLTIQRTQQEDSAVYLCASSLARRGGRSDEQYFGPGTRLTVT.

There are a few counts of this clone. CDR3 sequence: CASSLFSGTGASGNTIYF. The CDR3 coding sequence is TGTGCCAGCAGCTTATTCTCCGGGACAGGAGCCTCTGGAAACACCATATATTTT. The chain carries TRBV11-2 and TRBJ1-3, with 8 bases lining up with TRBD1. V was pared by 2 bases and J by 0 bases, with 9 bases of the junction left unmatched. The CDR3 contains 18 residues. The germline CDR1 and CDR2 sequences are SGHAT and FQNNGV. The full variable domain, with the rest looked up from reference TRBV11-2 and TRBJ1-3, is EAGVAQSPRYKIIEKRQSVAFWCNPISGHATLYWYQQILGQGPKLLIQFQNNGVVDDSQLPKDRFSAERLKGVDSTLKIQPAKLEDSAVYLCASSLFSGTGASGNTIYFGEGSWLTVV.

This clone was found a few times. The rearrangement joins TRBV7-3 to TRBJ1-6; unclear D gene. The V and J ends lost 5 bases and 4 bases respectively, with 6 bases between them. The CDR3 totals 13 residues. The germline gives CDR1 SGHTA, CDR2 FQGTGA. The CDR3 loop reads CASSRDYNSPLHF. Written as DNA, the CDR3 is TGTGCCAGCAGCCGGGATTATAATTCACCCCTCCACTTT.

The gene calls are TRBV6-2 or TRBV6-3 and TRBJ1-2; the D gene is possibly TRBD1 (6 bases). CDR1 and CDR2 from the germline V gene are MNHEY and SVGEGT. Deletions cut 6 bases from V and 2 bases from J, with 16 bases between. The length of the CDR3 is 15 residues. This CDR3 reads CASSEGGPKNYGYTF. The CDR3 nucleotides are TGTGCCAGCAGCGAAGGGGGACCCAAGAACTATGGCTACACCTTC.

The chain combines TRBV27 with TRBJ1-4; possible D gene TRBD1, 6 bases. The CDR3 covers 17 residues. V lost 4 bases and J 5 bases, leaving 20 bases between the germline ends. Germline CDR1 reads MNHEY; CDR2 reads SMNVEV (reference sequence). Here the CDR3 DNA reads TGTGCCAGCAGTTCCCCTCACGGGACAACGACGAATGAAAAACTGTTTTTT. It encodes CASSSPHGTTTNEKLFF.

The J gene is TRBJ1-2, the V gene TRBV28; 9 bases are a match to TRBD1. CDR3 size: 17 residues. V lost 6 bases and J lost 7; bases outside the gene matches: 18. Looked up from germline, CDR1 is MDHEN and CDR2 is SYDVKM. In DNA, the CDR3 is TGTGCCAGCAGCCCGGTGGGAAACCCGGGACAGGGATTTGGCTACACCTTC. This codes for CASSPVGNPGQGFGYTF.

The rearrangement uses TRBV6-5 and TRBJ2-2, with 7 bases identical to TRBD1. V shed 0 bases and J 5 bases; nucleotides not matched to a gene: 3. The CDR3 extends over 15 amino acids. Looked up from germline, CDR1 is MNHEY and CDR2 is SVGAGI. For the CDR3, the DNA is TGTGCCAGCAGTTACTCAGGGGGCTGGACCGGGGAGCTGTTTTTT. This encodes CASSYSGGWTGELFF.

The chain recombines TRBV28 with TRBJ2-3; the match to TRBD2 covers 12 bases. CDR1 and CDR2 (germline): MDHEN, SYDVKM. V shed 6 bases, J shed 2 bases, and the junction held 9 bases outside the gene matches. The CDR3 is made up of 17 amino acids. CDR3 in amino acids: CASRLTSGRRFTDTQYF. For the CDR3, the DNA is TGTGCCAGCAGACTGACTAGCGGGAGAAGGTTCACAGATACGCAGTATTTT. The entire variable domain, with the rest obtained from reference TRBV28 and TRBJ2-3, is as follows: DVKVTQSSRYLVKRTGEKVFLECVQDMDHENMFWYRQDPGLGLRLIYFSYDVKMKEKGDIPEGYSVSREKKERFSLILESASTNQTSMYLCASRLTSGRRFTDTQYFGPGTRLTVL.

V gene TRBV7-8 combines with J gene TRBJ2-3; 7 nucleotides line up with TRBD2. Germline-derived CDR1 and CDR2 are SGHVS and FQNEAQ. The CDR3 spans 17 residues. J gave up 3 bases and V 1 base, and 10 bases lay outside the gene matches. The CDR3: CASSLEPIAGVTDTQYF. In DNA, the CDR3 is TGTGCCAGCAGCTTAGAGCCTATTGCGGGGGTGACAGATACGCAGTATTTT.

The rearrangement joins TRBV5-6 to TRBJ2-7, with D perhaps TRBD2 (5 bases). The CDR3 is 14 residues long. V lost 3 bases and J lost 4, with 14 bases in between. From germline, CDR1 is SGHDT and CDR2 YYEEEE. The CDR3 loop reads CASSSGPVAYEQYV. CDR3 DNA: TGTGCCAGCAGCTCCGGTCCAGTAGCGTACGAGCAGTACGTC.

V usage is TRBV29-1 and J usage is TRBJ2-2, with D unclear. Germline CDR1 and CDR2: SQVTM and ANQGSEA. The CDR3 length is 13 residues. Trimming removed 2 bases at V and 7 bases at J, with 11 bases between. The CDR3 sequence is CSVETIIGGELFF. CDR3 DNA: TGCAGCGTTGAAACTATTATAGGCGGGGAGCTGTTTTTT.

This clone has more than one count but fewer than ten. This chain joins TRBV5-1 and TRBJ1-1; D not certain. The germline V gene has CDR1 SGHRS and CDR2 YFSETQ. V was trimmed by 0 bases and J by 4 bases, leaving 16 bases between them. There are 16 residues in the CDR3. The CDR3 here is CASSLVSGEGGTEAFF. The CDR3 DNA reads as TGCGCCAGCAGCTTGGTATCAGGAGAGGGAGGCACTGAAGCTTTCTTT.

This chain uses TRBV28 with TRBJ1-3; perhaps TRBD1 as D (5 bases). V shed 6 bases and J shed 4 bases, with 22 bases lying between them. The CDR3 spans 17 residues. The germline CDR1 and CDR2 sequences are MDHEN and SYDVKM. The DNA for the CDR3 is TGTGCCAGCAGCGCTACTGGCAGGGAAGTCTCCGGAAACACCATATATTTT. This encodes CASSATGREVSGNTIYF.

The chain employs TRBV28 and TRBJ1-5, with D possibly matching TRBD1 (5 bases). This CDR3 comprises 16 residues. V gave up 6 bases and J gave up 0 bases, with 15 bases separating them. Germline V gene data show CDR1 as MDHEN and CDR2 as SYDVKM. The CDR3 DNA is TGTGCCAGCAGGGACCGACAGAAGTATAGCAATCAGCCCCAGCATTTT. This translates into CASRDRQKYSNQPQHF. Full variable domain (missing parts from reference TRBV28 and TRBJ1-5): DVKVTQSSRYLVKRTGEKVFLECVQDMDHENMFWYRQDPGLGLRLIYFSYDVKMKEKGDIPEGYSVSREKKERFSLILESASTNQTSMYLCASRDRQKYSNQPQHFGDGTRLSIL.

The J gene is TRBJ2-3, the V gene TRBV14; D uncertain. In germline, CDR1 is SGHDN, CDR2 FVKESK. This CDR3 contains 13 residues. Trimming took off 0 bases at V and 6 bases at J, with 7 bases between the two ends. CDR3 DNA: TGTGCCAGCAGCCAAGAGCTCGGGGATACGCAGTATTTT. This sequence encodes CASSQELGDTQYF. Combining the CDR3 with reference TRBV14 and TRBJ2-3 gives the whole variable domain EAGVTQFPSHSVIEKGQTVTLRCDPISGHDNLYWYRRVMGKEIKFLLHFVKESKQDESGMPNNRFLAERTGGTYSTLKVQPAELEDSGVYFCASSQELGDTQYFGPGTRLTVL.